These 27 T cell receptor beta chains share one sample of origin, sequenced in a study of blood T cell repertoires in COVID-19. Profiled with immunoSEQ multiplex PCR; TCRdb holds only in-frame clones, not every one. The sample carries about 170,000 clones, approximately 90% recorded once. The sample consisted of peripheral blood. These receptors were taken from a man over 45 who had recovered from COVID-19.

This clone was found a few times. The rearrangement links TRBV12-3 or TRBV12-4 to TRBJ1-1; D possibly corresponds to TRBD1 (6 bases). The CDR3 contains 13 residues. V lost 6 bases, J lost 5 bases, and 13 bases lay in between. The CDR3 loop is CASSLQGATEAFF. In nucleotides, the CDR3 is TGTGCCAGCAGCCTACAGGGTGCAACTGAAGCTTTCTTT.

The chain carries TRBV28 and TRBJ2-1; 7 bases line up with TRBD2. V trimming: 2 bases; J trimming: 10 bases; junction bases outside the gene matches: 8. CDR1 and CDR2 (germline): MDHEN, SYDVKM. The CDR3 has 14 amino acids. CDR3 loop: CASSLLAGDDEQFF. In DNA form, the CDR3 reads TGTGCCAGCAGTTTACTGGCGGGGGACGACGAGCAGTTCTTC.

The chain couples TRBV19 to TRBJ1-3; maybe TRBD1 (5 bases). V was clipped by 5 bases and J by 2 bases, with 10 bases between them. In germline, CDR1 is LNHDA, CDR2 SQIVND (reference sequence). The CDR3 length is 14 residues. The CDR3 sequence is CASSVDSTGNTIYF. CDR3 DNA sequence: TGTGCCAGTAGTGTCGACAGCACTGGAAACACCATATATTTT.

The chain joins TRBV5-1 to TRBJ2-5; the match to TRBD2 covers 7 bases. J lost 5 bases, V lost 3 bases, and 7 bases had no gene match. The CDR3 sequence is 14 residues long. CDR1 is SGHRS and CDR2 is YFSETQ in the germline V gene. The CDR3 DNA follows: TGCGCCAGCAGCTCCGGGGGGAGTCGGGAGACCCAGTACTTC. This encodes CASSSGGSRETQYF.

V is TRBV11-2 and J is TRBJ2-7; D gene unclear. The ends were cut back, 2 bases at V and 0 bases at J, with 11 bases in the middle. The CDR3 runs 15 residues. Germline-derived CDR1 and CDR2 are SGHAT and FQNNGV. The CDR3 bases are TGTGCCAGCAGCTTACGCAGGCACCTCTCCTACGAGCAGTACTTC. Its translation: CASSLRRHLSYEQYF.

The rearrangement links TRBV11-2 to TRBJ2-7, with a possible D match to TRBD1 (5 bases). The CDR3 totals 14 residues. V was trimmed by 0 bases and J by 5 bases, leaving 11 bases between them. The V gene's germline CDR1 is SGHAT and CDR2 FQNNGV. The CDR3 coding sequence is TGTGCCAGCAGCTTAGATCTTGGCAGGGACGAGCAGTACTTC. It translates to CASSLDLGRDEQYF. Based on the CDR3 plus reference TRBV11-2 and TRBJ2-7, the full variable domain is EAGVAQSPRYKIIEKRQSVAFWCNPISGHATLYWYQQILGQGPKLLIQFQNNGVVDDSQLPKDRFSAERLKGVDSTLKIQPAKLEDSAVYLCASSLDLGRDEQYFGPGTRLTVT.

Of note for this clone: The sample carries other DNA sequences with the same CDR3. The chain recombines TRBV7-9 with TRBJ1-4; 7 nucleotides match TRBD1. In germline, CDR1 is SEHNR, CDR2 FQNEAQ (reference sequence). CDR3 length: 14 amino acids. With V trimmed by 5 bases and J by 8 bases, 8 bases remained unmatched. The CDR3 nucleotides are TGTGCCAGCAGCCGACAGGGAAATTGGGAAAAACTGTTTTTT. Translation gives CASSRQGNWEKLFF.

CDR3 DNA: TGTGCCAGCAGTTTGACAGACAATCAGCCCCAGCATTTT. As protein: CASSLTDNQPQHF. The chain joins TRBV6-4 to TRBJ1-5; a possible D gene is TRBD1 (5 bases). V lost 5 bases and J 3 bases, leaving 8 bases between the germline ends. CDR3 length: 13 amino acids. Per the germline V gene, CDR1 is MRHNA and CDR2 is SNTAGT.

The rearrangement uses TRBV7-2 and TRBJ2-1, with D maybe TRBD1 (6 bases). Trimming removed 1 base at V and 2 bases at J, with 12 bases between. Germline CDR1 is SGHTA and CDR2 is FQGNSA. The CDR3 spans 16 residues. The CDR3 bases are TGTGCCAGCAGCTTAGAAAGCACAGGGCCCTACAATGAGCAGTTCTTC. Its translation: CASSLESTGPYNEQFF.

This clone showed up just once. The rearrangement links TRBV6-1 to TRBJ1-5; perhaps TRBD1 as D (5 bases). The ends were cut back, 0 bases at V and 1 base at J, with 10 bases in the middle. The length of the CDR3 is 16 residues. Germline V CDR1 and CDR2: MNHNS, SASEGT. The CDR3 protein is CASSEAGGTSNQPQHF. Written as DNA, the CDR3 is TGTGCCAGCAGTGAAGCCGGGGGTACGAGCAATCAGCCCCAGCATTTT.

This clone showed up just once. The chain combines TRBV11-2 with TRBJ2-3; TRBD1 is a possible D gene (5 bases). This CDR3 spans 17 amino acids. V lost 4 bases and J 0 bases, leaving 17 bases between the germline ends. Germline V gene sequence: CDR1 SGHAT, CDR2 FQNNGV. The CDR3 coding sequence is TGTGCCAGCAGCTGGGTACAGGCCGCCTCTAGCACAGATACGCAGTATTTT. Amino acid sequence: CASSWVQAASSTDTQYF.

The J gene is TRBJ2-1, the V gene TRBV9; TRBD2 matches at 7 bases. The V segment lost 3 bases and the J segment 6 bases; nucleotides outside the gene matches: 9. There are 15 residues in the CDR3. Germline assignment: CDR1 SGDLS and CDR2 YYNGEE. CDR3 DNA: TGTGCCAGCAGCGAGGGCGGGGGATTAAGCAATGAGCAGTTCTTC. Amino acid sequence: CASSEGGGLSNEQFF.

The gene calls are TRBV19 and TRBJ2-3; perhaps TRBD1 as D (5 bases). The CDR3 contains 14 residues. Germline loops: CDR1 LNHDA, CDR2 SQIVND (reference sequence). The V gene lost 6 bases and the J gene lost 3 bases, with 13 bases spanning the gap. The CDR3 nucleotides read TGTGCCAGTAGGGACACCGCCAGTACAGATACGCAGTATTTT. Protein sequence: CASRDTASTDTQYF. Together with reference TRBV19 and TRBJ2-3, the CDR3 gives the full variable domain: DGGITQSPKYLFRKEGQNVTLSCEQNLNHDAMYWYRQDPGQGLRLIYYSQIVNDFQKGDIAEGYSVSREKKESFPLTVTSAQKNPTAFYLCASRDTASTDTQYFGPGTRLTVL.

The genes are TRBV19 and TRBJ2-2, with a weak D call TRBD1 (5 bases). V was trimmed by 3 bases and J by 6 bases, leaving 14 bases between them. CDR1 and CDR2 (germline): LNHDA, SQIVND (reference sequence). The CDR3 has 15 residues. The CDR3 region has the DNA TGTGCCAGTAGTATGAAAGGCAGGGTATCCGGGGAGCTGTTTTTT. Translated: CASSMKGRVSGELFF.

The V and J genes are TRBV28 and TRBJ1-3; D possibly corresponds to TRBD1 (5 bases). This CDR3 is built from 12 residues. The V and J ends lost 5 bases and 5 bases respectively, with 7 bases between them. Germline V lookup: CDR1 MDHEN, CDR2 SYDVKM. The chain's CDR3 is CASSKGRNTIYF. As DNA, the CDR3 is TGTGCCAGCAGTAAGGGGAGAAACACCATATATTTT.

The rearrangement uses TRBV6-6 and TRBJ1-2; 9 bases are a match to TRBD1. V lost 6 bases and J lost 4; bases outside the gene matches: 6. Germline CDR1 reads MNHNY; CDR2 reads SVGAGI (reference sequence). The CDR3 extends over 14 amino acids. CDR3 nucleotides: TGTGCCAGCAGGCTACAGGGGGCAGGCTATGGCTACACCTTC. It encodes CASRLQGAGYGYTF.

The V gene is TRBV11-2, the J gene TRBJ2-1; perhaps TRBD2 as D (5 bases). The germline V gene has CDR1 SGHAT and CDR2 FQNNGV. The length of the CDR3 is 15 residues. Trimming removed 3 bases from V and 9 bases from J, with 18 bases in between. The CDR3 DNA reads TGTGCCAGCAGCTTCGTACTGACTAAAACCCCTGAGCAGTTCTTC. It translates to CASSFVLTKTPEQFF.

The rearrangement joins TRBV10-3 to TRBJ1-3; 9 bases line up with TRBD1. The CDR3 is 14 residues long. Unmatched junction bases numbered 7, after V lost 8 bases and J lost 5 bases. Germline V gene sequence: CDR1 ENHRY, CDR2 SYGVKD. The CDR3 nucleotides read TGTGCCATCGTCGGGACAGGGAACAGAAACACCATATATTTT. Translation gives CAIVGTGNRNTIYF.

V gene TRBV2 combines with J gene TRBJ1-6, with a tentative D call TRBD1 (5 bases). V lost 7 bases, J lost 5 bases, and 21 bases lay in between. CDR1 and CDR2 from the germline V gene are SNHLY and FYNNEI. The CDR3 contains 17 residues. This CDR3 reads CASTLTGRGSNNSPLHF. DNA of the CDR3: TGTGCCAGCACCTTGACCGGAAGGGGATCAAATAATTCACCCCTCCACTTT.

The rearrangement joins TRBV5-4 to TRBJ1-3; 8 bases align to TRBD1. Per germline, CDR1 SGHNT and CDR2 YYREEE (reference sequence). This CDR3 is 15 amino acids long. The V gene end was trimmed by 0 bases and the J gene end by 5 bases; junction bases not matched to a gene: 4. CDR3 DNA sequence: TGTGCCAGCAGCTTGGGCGGACAGGGTAGAAACACCATATATTTT. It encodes CASSLGGQGRNTIYF.

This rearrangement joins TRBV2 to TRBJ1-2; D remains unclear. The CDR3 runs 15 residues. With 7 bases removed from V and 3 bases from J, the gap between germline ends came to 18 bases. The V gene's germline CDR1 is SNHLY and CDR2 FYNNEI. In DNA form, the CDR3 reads TGTGCCAGCATTCATCTGCCGGGGAAGGACTATGGCTACACCTTC. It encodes CASIHLPGKDYGYTF.

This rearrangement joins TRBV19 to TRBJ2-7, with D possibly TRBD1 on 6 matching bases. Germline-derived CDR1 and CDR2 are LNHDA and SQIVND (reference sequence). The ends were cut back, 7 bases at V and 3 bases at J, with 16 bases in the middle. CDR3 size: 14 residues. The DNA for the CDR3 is TGTGCCAGTACCAGGGGAAGGGGAAGCTACGAGCAGTACTTC. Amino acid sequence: CASTRGRGSYEQYF.

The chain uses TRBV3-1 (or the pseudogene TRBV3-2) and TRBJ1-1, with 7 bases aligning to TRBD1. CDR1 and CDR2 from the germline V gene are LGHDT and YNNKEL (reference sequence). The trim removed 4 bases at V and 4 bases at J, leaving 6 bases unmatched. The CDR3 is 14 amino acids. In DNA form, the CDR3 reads TGTGCCAGCAGCCCCCCACACAGGGGCACTGAAGCTTTCTTT. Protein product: CASSPPHRGTEAFF.

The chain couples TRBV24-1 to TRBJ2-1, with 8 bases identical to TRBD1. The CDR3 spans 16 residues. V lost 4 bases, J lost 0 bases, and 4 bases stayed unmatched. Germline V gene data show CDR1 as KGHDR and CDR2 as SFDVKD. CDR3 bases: TGTGCCACCAGTGACCACGGACAGGGCTCCTACAATGAGCAGTTCTTC. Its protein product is CATSDHGQGSYNEQFF.

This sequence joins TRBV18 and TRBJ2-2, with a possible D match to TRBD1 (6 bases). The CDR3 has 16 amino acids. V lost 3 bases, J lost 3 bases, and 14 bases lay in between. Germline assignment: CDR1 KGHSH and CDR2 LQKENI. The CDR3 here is CASSPRGAEDTGELFF. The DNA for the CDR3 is TGTGCCAGCTCACCCAGGGGTGCCGAGGACACCGGGGAGCTGTTTTTT.

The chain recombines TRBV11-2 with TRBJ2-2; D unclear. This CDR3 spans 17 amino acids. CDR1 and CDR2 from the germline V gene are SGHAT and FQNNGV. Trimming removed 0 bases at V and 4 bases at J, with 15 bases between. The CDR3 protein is CASSLDRTVSSTGELFF. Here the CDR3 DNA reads TGTGCCAGCAGCTTAGATCGAACAGTGTCCTCCACCGGGGAGCTGTTTTTT.

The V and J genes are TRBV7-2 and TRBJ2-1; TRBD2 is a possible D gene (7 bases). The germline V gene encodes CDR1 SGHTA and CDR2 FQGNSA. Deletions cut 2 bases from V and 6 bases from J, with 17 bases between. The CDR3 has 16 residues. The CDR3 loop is CASSLWSGGRSNEQFF. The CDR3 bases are TGTGCCAGCAGCTTATGGTCGGGGGGCCGCAGCAATGAGCAGTTCTTC.